This T cell receptor (beta chain) was captured in a study of lymphopenia after photon versus proton radiotherapy. Only in-frame clones appear in the TCRdb table, and some are missing; sequencing was by immunoSEQ multiplex PCR. The table has around 23,000 clones, 80% to 90% seen once. Study-level results: After the lymphocyte nadir, photon-treated repertoires showed oligoclonal expansion, especially of CD8+ Temra cells.

Germline V gives CDR1 SNHLY, CDR2 FYNNEI. There are 15 residues in the CDR3. Germline trimming cut 5 bases from V and 0 bases from J; bases unmatched to any gene: 3. On this clone itself: What it recognizes is unknown.

The sequencing used peripheral blood, collected from a patient treated with photon-based radiotherapy. This TCR was sampled from a man over 45 with gastric cancer. The V gene is TRBV2, the J gene TRBJ2-3; the match to TRBD2 covers 9 bases. The CDR3 is CASSIAGASTDTQYF. CDR3 bases: TGTGCCAGCAGTATAGCGGGGGCCAGCACAGATACGCAGTATTTT.